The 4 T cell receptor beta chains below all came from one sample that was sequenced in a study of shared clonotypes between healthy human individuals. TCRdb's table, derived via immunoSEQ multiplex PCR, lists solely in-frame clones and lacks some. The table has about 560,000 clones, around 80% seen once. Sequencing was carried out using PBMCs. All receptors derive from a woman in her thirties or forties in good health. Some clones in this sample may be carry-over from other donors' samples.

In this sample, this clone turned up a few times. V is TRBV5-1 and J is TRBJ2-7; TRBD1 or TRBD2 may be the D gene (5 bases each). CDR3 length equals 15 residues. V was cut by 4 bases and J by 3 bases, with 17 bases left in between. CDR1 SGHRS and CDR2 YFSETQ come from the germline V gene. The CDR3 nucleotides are TGCGCCAGCAGCGACGGACGAGGGGCGGGCTACGAGCAGTACTTC. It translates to CASSDGRGAGYEQYF.

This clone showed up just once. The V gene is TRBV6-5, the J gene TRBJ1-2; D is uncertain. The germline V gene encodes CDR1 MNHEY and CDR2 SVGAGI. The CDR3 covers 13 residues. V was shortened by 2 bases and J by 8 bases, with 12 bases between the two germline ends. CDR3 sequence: CASSYAEGRGYTF. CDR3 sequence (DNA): TGTGCCAGCAGTTACGCGGAGGGTAGGGGCTACACCTTC.

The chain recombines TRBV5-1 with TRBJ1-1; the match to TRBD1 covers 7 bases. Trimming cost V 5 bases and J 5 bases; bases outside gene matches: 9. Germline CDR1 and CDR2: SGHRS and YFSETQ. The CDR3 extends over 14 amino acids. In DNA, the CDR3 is TGCGCCAGCAGTACGCGACAGGGCGGGACTGAAGCTTTCTTT. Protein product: CASSTRQGGTEAFF.

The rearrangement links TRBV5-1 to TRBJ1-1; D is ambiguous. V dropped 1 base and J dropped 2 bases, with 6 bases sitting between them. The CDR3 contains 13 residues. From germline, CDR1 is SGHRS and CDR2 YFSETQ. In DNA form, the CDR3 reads TGCGCCAGCAGCTTGTTACAAAACACTGAAGCTTTCTTT. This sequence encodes CASSLLQNTEAFF.